The source of this T cell receptor (beta chain) is a study of regulatory T cells in long-lasting Graves disease. Study-level background: Patients newly diagnosed with Graves' had been on antithyroid drugs for under 3 months.

The table lists this clonotype with many counts. Time point reported: newly diagnosed GD, antithyroid drugs for less than 3 months. RNA extracted from PBMCs served as the sequencing template. Trimming stripped 1 base from V and 2 bases from J, with 9 bases between. The CDR3 is 14 amino acids. To make TCR beta libraries, researchers used iRepertoire HTBI primers and Arm-PCR of CDR3 regions. MiXCR was run by TCRdb on the multiplex PCR reads, yielding one entry per CDR3 protein. This sample has roughly 560,000 distinct CDR3 sequences, with about 12% found just once. These data also formed part of another study, on T cells in Graves' hyperthyroidism and ophthalmopathy. That source adds: Blood also contained most expanded thyroid clonotypes above 0.001.

This chain connects TRBV12-3 or TRBV12-4 to TRBJ2-7; the D is unclear. This sequence originates from a woman aged 30 to 39 with Graves disease. Sequencing was performed on peripheral blood mononuclear cells (PBMCs), taken at new diagnosis, from a patient treated with antithyroid drugs. CDR3 residues: CASSLVGDTYEQYF. CDR3 DNA: TGTGCCAGCAGTTTAGTTGGGGATACCTACGAGCAGTACTTC.